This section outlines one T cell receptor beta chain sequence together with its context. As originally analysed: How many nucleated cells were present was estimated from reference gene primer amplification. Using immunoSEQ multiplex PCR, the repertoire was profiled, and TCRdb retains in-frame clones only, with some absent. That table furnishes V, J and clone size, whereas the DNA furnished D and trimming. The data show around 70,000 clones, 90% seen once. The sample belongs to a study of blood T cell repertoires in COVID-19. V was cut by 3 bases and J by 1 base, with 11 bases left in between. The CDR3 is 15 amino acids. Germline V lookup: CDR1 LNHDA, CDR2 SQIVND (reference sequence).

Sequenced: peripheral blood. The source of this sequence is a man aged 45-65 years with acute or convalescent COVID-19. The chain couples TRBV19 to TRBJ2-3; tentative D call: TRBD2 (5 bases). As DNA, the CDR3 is TGTGCCAGTAGTATCAGGCGGGTTGGCACAGATACGCAGTATTTT. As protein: CASSIRRVGTDTQYF.